This record concerns one T cell receptor beta chain sequence. Within the sample, other DNA sequences also encode this same CDR3. This entry comes from a study of shared clonotypes between healthy human individuals. The CDR3 contains 14 residues. Germline CDR1 and CDR2: MNHEY and SVGAGI. The V end lost 5 bases, the J end lost 0 bases, and 10 bases lay between the germline ends. Using immunoSEQ multiplex PCR, the repertoire was profiled, and TCRdb retains in-frame clones only, with some absent. The sample consists of some 1,900,000 clones, about 95% of them appearing once. Naive CD8 isolation took CD45RO-negative cells positively selected for CCR7 and excluded terminally differentiated effector memory CD45RA+ cells.

The J gene is TRBJ1-2, the V gene TRBV6-5; D may be TRBD1 (6 bases). Sequenced sample: naive CD8+ T cells sorted from blood. This receptor was identified in a man between 18 and 29 years old in good health. The CDR3 spells CASSPGQANYGYTF. The DNA of the CDR3 is TGTGCCAGCAGTCCGGGACAAGCTAACTATGGCTACACCTTC.